The rows below give T cell receptor beta chains drawn from one sample of a study of blood T cell repertoires in COVID-19. Assay: immunoSEQ multiplex PCR; the TCRdb copy retains only in-frame clones and omits some. The sample shows fewer than 350,000 clones, about 91% of them seen only once. Input material: PBMCs or T cells enriched from blood (not recorded which). The receptors here all came from a woman aged 40 to 49 who had recovered from COVID-19. Each CDR3 is given with its conserved first and last residue. Each record gives: CDR3 DNA, CDR3 protein, V gene, clone size, J gene, D gene. The D gene is left open where the match is weak. A clone size is listed for some rows: how often the clone was seen (once, few, many), or a class if it is expanded.

cdr3_nt: TGTGCCAGCAGCAGGACTAGCGGGGCCACAGATACGCAGTATTTT
cdr3_aa: CASSRTSGATDTQYF
v_call: TRBV5-4
clone_size: .
j_call: TRBJ2-3
d_call: TRBD2

cdr3_nt: TGTGCCAGCAGCTTCAGCTCTGGAAACACCATATATTTT
cdr3_aa: CASSFSSGNTIYF
v_call: TRBV9
clone_size: .
j_call: TRBJ1-3
d_call: .

cdr3_nt: TGTGCCAGCACCGACGGGAGCTCCTACGAGCAGTACTTC
cdr3_aa: CASTDGSSYEQYF
v_call: TRBV6-5
clone_size: .
j_call: TRBJ2-7
d_call: .

cdr3_nt: TGTGCCAGCAGCGGGGCGCCGGGACAGGGCGTCTACGAGCAGTACTTC
cdr3_aa: CASSGAPGQGVYEQYF
v_call: TRBV7-9
clone_size: .
j_call: TRBJ2-7
d_call: TRBD1

cdr3_nt: TGTGCCAGCAGCCAGAGCCTACCAGGGACAGTCCAAGAGACCCAGTACTTC
cdr3_aa: CASSQSLPGTVQETQYF
v_call: TRBV4-2
clone_size: .
j_call: TRBJ2-5
d_call: TRBD1

cdr3_nt: TGTGCCAGCAGGGGGCCCAATCAGCCCCAGCATTTT
cdr3_aa: CASRGPNQPQHF
v_call: TRBV28
clone_size: .
j_call: TRBJ1-5
d_call: .

cdr3_nt: TGTGCCCTCGGGCGCACTAGCGGGGGGGTCTACGAGCAGTACTTC
cdr3_aa: CALGRTSGGVYEQYF
v_call: TRBV2
clone_size: once
j_call: TRBJ2-7
d_call: TRBD2

cdr3_nt: TGTGCCAGCACACGACTAGATGGCACCGGGGAGCTGTTTTTT
cdr3_aa: CASTRLDGTGELFF
v_call: TRBV2
clone_size: .
j_call: TRBJ2-2
d_call: .

cdr3_nt: TGTGCCAGTAGTACAGGACTAGCGGGGGGGTACAATGAGCAGTTCTTC
cdr3_aa: CASSTGLAGGYNEQFF
v_call: TRBV19
clone_size: .
j_call: TRBJ2-1
d_call: TRBD2

cdr3_nt: TGTGCCAGCTCAGCGGGACAGCCGGACACTGAAGCTTTCTTT
cdr3_aa: CASSAGQPDTEAFF
v_call: TRBV18
clone_size: .
j_call: TRBJ1-1
d_call: TRBD1

cdr3_nt: TGCGCCAGCAGCTTCCTGGGGACAGGGCGCACAGATACGCAGTATTTT
cdr3_aa: CASSFLGTGRTDTQYF
v_call: TRBV5-1
clone_size: .
j_call: TRBJ2-3
d_call: TRBD1

cdr3_nt: TGCAGCGTTGAAGAAGCGGGCAGGAACGAGCAGTACTTC
cdr3_aa: CSVEEAGRNEQYF
v_call: TRBV29-1
clone_size: .
j_call: TRBJ2-7
d_call: .

cdr3_nt: TGTGCCAGCAGCCTTGGACAGGCGGTCAATCAGCCCCAGCATTTT
cdr3_aa: CASSLGQAVNQPQHF
v_call: TRBV7-2
clone_size: .
j_call: TRBJ1-5
d_call: TRBD1

cdr3_nt: TGTGCCAGTAGTTTAACAGCGAACACCGGGGAGCTGTTTTTT
cdr3_aa: CASSLTANTGELFF
v_call: TRBV19
clone_size: .
j_call: TRBJ2-2
d_call: .

cdr3_nt: TGTGCCAGCAGCTTGGTAGGGGCAGGGAAAGAGACCCAGTACTTC
cdr3_aa: CASSLVGAGKETQYF
v_call: TRBV5-8
clone_size: .
j_call: TRBJ2-5
d_call: .

cdr3_nt: TGTGCCAGCAGCTTGGACGTAGTACTGGAGACCCAGTACTTC
cdr3_aa: CASSLDVVLETQYF
v_call: TRBV5-6
clone_size: once
j_call: TRBJ2-5
d_call: .

cdr3_nt: TGTGCCAGCAGTTATAGACAGGGGTTGCGTGAAAAACTGTTTTTT
cdr3_aa: CASSYRQGLREKLFF
v_call: TRBV28
clone_size: .
j_call: TRBJ1-4
d_call: TRBD1

cdr3_nt: TGTGCCAGCAGCGACTCACGGGACAGCAATGAGCAGTTCTTC
cdr3_aa: CASSDSRDSNEQFF
v_call: TRBV7-8
clone_size: .
j_call: TRBJ2-1
d_call: TRBD1

cdr3_nt: TGTGCCAGCAGTGACGGACTAGCGGGAGGCGGACAGTTCTTC
cdr3_aa: CASSDGLAGGGQFF
v_call: TRBV6-1
clone_size: .
j_call: TRBJ2-1
d_call: TRBD2

cdr3_nt: TGCGCCAGCAGCCAAGATCTTTCCGCGAACGCCTACAATGAGCAGTTCTTC
cdr3_aa: CASSQDLSANAYNEQFF
v_call: TRBV4-3
clone_size: few
j_call: TRBJ2-1
d_call: .

cdr3_nt: TGTGCCAGCAGCCAAGAGGAGACCCGGAACATTCAGTACTTC
cdr3_aa: CASSQEETRNIQYF
v_call: TRBV3-1/TRBV3-2
clone_size: .
j_call: TRBJ2-4
d_call: .

cdr3_nt: TGTGCCAGTAGTATAAGAAGAGTGATGGTGCCTGGCACTGAAGCTTTCTTT
cdr3_aa: CASSIRRVMVPGTEAFF
v_call: TRBV19
clone_size: once
j_call: TRBJ1-1
d_call: .

cdr3_nt: TGTGCCAGCAGCGTAGGTCAGAGGACAGGGAATAATTCACCCCTCCACTTT
cdr3_aa: CASSVGQRTGNNSPLHF
v_call: TRBV9
clone_size: .
j_call: TRBJ1-6
d_call: TRBD1

cdr3_nt: TGTGCTAGTGCCAATTCAGCGGGGGGGCAGTTCTTC
cdr3_aa: CASANSAGGQFF
v_call: TRBV12-5
clone_size: .
j_call: TRBJ2-1
d_call: TRBD2

cdr3_nt: TGTGCCAGCAGCCCGAGGGCGGGCAACACCGGGGAGCTGTTTTTT
cdr3_aa: CASSPRAGNTGELFF
v_call: TRBV25-1
clone_size: .
j_call: TRBJ2-2
d_call: .

cdr3_nt: TGCGCCAGCAGCTTCTCTAGCGACACCGGGGAGCTGTTTTTT
cdr3_aa: CASSFSSDTGELFF
v_call: TRBV5-1
clone_size: .
j_call: TRBJ2-2
d_call: .

cdr3_nt: TGTGCCAGCAGTTCCCCTTCCTCAGGGGGGAGCGAGCAGTACTTC
cdr3_aa: CASSSPSSGGSEQYF
v_call: TRBV27
clone_size: .
j_call: TRBJ2-7
d_call: .

cdr3_nt: TGTGCCAGCAGTTTAGCGGGGGGGTTCGAGCAGTACTTC
cdr3_aa: CASSLAGGFEQYF
v_call: TRBV7-2
clone_size: few
j_call: TRBJ2-7
d_call: TRBD2

cdr3_nt: TGTGCCACCAGCAGAGCTCTTGCCTGGGGGGGAGAGACCCAGTACTTC
cdr3_aa: CATSRALAWGGETQYF
v_call: TRBV15
clone_size: .
j_call: TRBJ2-5
d_call: TRBD2

cdr3_nt: TGTGCCAGCAGACCCCACGGGGGAGAGACCCAGTACTTC
cdr3_aa: CASRPHGGETQYF
v_call: TRBV7-9
clone_size: .
j_call: TRBJ2-5
d_call: .

cdr3_nt: TGTGCCAGCAGCGTCACAGGGGCGGTCACAGATACGCAGTATTTT
cdr3_aa: CASSVTGAVTDTQYF
v_call: TRBV5-6
clone_size: once
j_call: TRBJ2-3
d_call: TRBD1

cdr3_nt: TGCGCCAGCAGCTTGGCCTTACTAGCGGGGGCCCACAATGAGCAGTTCTTC
cdr3_aa: CASSLALLAGAHNEQFF
v_call: TRBV5-1
clone_size: few
j_call: TRBJ2-1
d_call: TRBD2

cdr3_nt: TGTGCCAGCAGCCTCCCAGGTGCTGAAGCTTTCTTT
cdr3_aa: CASSLPGAEAFF
v_call: TRBV2
clone_size: .
j_call: TRBJ1-1
d_call: .

cdr3_nt: TGTGCCAGCTCACAGGGGGGACTAAGCTCTGGAAACACCATATATTTT
cdr3_aa: CASSQGGLSSGNTIYF
v_call: TRBV5-4
clone_size: .
j_call: TRBJ1-3
d_call: TRBD1